A single TCR beta chain is shown here with its context. The CDR3 runs 16 residues. V lost 1 base and J 2 bases, leaving 14 bases between the germline ends. Sequenced by immunoSEQ multiplex PCR; TCRdb stores in-frame clones only, minus some. The table records about 67,000 clones, 84% of them present only once. This sample stems from a study of T cell responses to AZD1222 COVID-19 vaccine. The chain employs TRBV23-1 and TRBJ1-1, with D tentatively TRBD1 (5 bases). TRBV23-1 has ORF status, its function being uncertain. The input for sequencing was peripheral blood, taken on day 0 of AZD1222 vaccination. This TCR came from an adult in good health. Written as DNA, the CDR3 is TGCGCCAGCAGTCAATTAGGGGATGAGCCCAACACTGAAGCTTTCTTT. Translating it yields CASSQLGDEPNTEAFF.